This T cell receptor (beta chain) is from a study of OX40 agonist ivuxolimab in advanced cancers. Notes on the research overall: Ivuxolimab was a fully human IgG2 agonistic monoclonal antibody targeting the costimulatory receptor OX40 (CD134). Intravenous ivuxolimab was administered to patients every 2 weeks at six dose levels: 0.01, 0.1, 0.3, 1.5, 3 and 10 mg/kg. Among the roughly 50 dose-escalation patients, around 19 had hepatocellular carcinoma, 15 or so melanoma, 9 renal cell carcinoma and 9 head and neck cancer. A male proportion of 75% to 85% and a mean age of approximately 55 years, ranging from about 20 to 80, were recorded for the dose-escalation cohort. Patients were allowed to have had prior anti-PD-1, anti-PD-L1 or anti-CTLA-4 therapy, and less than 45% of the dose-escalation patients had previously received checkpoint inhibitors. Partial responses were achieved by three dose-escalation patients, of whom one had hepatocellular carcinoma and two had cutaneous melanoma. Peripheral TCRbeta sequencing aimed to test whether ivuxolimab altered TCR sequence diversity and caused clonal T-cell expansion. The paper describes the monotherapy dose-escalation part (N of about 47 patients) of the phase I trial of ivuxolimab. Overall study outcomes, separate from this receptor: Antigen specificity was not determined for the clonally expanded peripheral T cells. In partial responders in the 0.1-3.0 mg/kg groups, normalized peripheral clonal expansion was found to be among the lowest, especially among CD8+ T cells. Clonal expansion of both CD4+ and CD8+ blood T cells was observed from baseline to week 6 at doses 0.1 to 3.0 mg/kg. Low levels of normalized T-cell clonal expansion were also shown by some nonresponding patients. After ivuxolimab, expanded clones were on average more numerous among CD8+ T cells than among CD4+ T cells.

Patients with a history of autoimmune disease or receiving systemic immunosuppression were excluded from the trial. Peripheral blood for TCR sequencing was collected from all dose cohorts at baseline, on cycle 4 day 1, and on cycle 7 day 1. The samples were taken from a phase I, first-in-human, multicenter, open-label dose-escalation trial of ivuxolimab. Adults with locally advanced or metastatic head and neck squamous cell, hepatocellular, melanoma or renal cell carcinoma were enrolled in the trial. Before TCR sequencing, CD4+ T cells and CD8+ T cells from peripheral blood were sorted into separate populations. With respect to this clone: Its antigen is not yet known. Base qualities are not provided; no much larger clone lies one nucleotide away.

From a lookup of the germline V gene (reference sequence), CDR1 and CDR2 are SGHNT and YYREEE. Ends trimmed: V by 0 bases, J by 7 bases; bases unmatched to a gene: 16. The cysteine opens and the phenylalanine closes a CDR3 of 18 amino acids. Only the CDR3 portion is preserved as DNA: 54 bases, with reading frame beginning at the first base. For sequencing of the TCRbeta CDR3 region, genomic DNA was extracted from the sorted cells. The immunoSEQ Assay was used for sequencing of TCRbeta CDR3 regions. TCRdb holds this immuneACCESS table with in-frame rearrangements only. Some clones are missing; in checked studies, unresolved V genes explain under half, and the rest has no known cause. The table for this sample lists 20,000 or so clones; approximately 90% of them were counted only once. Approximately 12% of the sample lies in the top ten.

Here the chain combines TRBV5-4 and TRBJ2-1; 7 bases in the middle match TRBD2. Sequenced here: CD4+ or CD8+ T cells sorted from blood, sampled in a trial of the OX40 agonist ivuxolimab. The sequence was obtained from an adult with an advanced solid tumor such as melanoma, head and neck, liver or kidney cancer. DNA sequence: TGTGCCAGCAGCTTGGGGGGGTCTTTTGTCGTCGGGAGGAATGAGCAGTTCTTC. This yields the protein CASSLGGSFVVGRNEQFF. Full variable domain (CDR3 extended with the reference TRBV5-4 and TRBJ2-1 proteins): ETGVTQSPTHLIKTRGQQVTLRCSSQSGHNTVSWYQQALGQGPQFIFQYYREEENGRGNFPPRFSGLQFPNYSSELNVNALELDDSALYLCASSLGGSFVVGRNEQFFGPGTRLTVL.